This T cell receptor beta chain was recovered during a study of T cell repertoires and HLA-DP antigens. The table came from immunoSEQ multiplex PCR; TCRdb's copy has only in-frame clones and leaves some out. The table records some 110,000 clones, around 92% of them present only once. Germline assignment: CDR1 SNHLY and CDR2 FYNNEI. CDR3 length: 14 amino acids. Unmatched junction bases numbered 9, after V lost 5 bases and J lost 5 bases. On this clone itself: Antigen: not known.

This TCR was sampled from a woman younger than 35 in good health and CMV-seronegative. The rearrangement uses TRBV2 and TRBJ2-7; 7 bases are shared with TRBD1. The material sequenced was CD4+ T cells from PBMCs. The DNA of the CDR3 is TGTGCCAGCAGTCGACAGGGAGTATTCGACGAGCAGTACTTC. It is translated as CASSRQGVFDEQYF. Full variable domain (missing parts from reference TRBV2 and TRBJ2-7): EPEVTQTPSHQVTQMGQEVILRCVPISNHLYFYWYRQILGQKVEFLVSFYNNEISEKSEIFDDQFSVERPDGSNFTLKIRSTKLEDSAMYFCASSRQGVFDEQYFGPGTRLTVT.